This T cell receptor (beta chain) comes out of a study of STAT5B mutations in CD4+ large granular lymphocyte leukemia. About the research overall: The CDR3 'QG' motif was associated with a particular HLA allele among healthy donors. Study findings and constraints: Compared with healthy controls (2/35), patient top clones favored TRBV06 (8/27).

The CDR3 length is 16 residues. Trimming removed 2 bases from V and 2 bases from J, with 13 bases in between. Looked up from germline, CDR1 is SNHLY and CDR2 is FYNNEI. As regards this clone: Its target is not known.

Controls came from buffy coats of healthy blood donors. Original methodology: The detection floor for productive clonotype frequency was 2.59 x 10-5. Libraries were prepared by immunoSEQ multiplex PCR; TCRdb keeps only in-frame clonotypes and omits some of them. Clone size and V and J calls were adopted from that table, with D and trimming inferred from the DNA. The sample yields about 21,000 clones, around 75% seen once. Sequenced sample: CD4+ T cells from blood buffy coats. The V call is TRBV2, the J call TRBJ2-1; D call uncertain. The clonotype comes from a human donor in good health. CDR3 region: CASSEMARFPYNEQFF. CDR3 DNA sequence: TGTGCCAGCAGTGAAATGGCTAGATTCCCCTACAATGAGCAGTTCTTC.